This T cell receptor (beta chain) was observed in a study of shared clonotypes between healthy human individuals. In the case of this clone: Antigen specificity is unknown.

Points from the study as a whole: Richness estimates generally favored naive over memory subsets. Genetic and exposure-history diversity was limited by the few donors. Four donors shared about 5% of their naive CD4 clonotypes.

CD8 cells classed as naive were CD45RO-negative and positively selected for CCR7, excluding terminally differentiated effector memory CD45RA+ cells. The V segment lost 4 bases and the J segment 2 bases; nucleotides outside the gene matches: 18. The CDR3 sequence is 19 residues long. Germline CDR1 reads SGHVS; CDR2 reads FNYEAQ. The assay was immunoSEQ multiplex PCR, and TCRdb's table has in-frame clones only and misses some. The data contain roughly 2.1 million clones, 90% to 95% of them singletons. The specimen was naive CD8+ T cells from PBMCs. This clonotype was obtained from a man aged 18 to 29 in good health. Some clones in this sample may be carry-over from other donors' samples. The gene calls are TRBV7-6 and TRBJ1-1; 8 bases agree with TRBD1. Here the CDR3 reads CASSSASPGQGRQNTEAFF. CDR3 nucleotides: TGTGCCAGCAGCTCCGCGTCCCCAGGACAGGGCCGACAAAACACTGAAGCTTTCTTT. Full variable domain (remainder filled in from reference TRBV7-6 and TRBJ1-1): GAGVSQSPRYKVTKRGQDVALRCDPISGHVSLYWYRQALGQGPEFLTYFNYEAQQDKSGLPNDRFSAERPEGSISTLTIQRTEQRDSAMYRCASSSASPGQGRQNTEAFFGQGTRLTVV.